Listed below are T cell receptor beta chains from one sample, sequenced in a study of blood T cell repertoires in COVID-19. Clones were sequenced by immunoSEQ multiplex PCR, and TCRdb holds only the in-frame ones, with some missing. Of about 140,000 clones in the sample, roughly 85% are singletons; the top ten hold over 4.5%. Material: peripheral blood. The receptor set was obtained from a human donor in a cohort sampled during active COVID-19. CDR3s include the opening cysteine and the closing phenylalanine or tryptophan. Each record gives: CDR3 DNA, CDR3 protein, D gene, V gene, clone size, J gene. D genes are given only for firm matches. Clone size, where shown, is once, few, many, or a class for clones that have expanded.

cdr3_nt: TGTGCCAGCAGCCTACAGAGTGTGAACATTCAGTACTTC
cdr3_aa: CASSLQSVNIQYF
d_call: -
v_call: TRBV13
clone_size: -
j_call: TRBJ2-4

cdr3_nt: TGCGCCAGCAGCGATCGGGACAGGGGGAACTATGGCTACACCTTC
cdr3_aa: CASSDRDRGNYGYTF
d_call: TRBD1
v_call: TRBV5-1
clone_size: once
j_call: TRBJ1-2

cdr3_nt: TGTGCCAGCAGCATAAGGGAGTTCAGCAAAAACATTCAGTACTTC
cdr3_aa: CASSIREFSKNIQYF
d_call: -
v_call: TRBV3-1/TRBV3-2
clone_size: -
j_call: TRBJ2-4

cdr3_nt: TGCGCCAGCAGCTCGACGGGGGAATGGGGCAATTCACCCCTCCACTTT
cdr3_aa: CASSSTGEWGNSPLHF
d_call: -
v_call: TRBV5-1
clone_size: -
j_call: TRBJ1-6

cdr3_nt: TGTGCCAGCAGCCCAGAGGTTGGACCCCTCCACTTT
cdr3_aa: CASSPEVGPLHF
d_call: -
v_call: TRBV7-2
clone_size: -
j_call: TRBJ1-6

cdr3_nt: TGTGCCAGCTCACCAAAGGCCTCGGACAGTTTCGATACCGGGGAGCTGTTTTTT
cdr3_aa: CASSPKASDSFDTGELFF
d_call: -
v_call: TRBV18
clone_size: once
j_call: TRBJ2-2

cdr3_nt: TGTGCCAGCAGTTACTCGAAGGGGGGGTTAGATGGCTACACCTTC
cdr3_aa: CASSYSKGGLDGYTF
d_call: -
v_call: TRBV6-6
clone_size: -
j_call: TRBJ1-2

cdr3_nt: TGTGCCAGCAGGCGAAGGCCCTGGACAGACGGGGACACTGAAGCTTTCTTT
cdr3_aa: CASRRRPWTDGDTEAFF
d_call: -
v_call: TRBV6-6
clone_size: -
j_call: TRBJ1-1

cdr3_nt: TGTGCCAGCAGCCAAGTGAGGGCCCCCCCCGCCGAGCAGTACTTC
cdr3_aa: CASSQVRAPPAEQYF
d_call: -
v_call: TRBV3-1/TRBV3-2
clone_size: -
j_call: TRBJ2-7

cdr3_nt: TGTGCCAGCAGCGGGCTGGGCGGGGGGCGCTACAATGAGCAGTTCTTC
cdr3_aa: CASSGLGGGRYNEQFF
d_call: TRBD2
v_call: TRBV9
clone_size: -
j_call: TRBJ2-1

cdr3_nt: TGTGCCAGCAGCCTCAGGCCTGAGGGTAATTCACCCCTCCACTTT
cdr3_aa: CASSLRPEGNSPLHF
d_call: -
v_call: TRBV13
clone_size: -
j_call: TRBJ1-6

cdr3_nt: TGTGCCAGCAGGGACAGGGAGGGGAGCTACAATGAGCAGTTCTTC
cdr3_aa: CASRDREGSYNEQFF
d_call: -
v_call: TRBV28
clone_size: -
j_call: TRBJ2-1

cdr3_nt: TGCGCCAGCAGCCATTCGGACACCGCGAACACCGGGGAGCTGTTTTTT
cdr3_aa: CASSHSDTANTGELFF
d_call: -
v_call: TRBV5-1
clone_size: once
j_call: TRBJ2-2

cdr3_nt: TGTGCCAGCAGTTTTTCTGGCGGAGGAAACACCATATATTTT
cdr3_aa: CASSFSGGGNTIYF
d_call: -
v_call: TRBV6-5
clone_size: -
j_call: TRBJ1-3

cdr3_nt: TGTGCCAGCAGCTTGTACGGGAGTGCAACAGATACGCAGTATTTT
cdr3_aa: CASSLYGSATDTQYF
d_call: -
v_call: TRBV5-8
clone_size: -
j_call: TRBJ2-3

cdr3_nt: TGTGCCAGCACCAACCCCGGCAGGGTAGGTGAAGCTTTCTTT
cdr3_aa: CASTNPGRVGEAFF
d_call: -
v_call: TRBV6-5
clone_size: -
j_call: TRBJ1-1

cdr3_nt: TGCGCCAGCAGCTTGGGCACTTCGACAGGGACTAATGAAAAACTGTTTTTT
cdr3_aa: CASSLGTSTGTNEKLFF
d_call: TRBD1
v_call: TRBV5-1
clone_size: -
j_call: TRBJ1-4

cdr3_nt: TGCGCCAGCAGCCAAGATTTAGTCGGGGGGCAGCGCGAGCAGTACTTC
cdr3_aa: CASSQDLVGGQREQYF
d_call: -
v_call: TRBV4-1
clone_size: -
j_call: TRBJ2-7

cdr3_nt: TGTGCCAGCAGCCCTATGGTGGGACAGGGTCGATCACCCCTCCACTTT
cdr3_aa: CASSPMVGQGRSPLHF
d_call: TRBD1
v_call: TRBV7-2
clone_size: -
j_call: TRBJ1-6

cdr3_nt: TGTGCCAGCAGGTGGGACAGGGGCTCGGGGAGCAATCAGCCCCAGCATTTT
cdr3_aa: CASRWDRGSGSNQPQHF
d_call: TRBD1
v_call: TRBV28
clone_size: -
j_call: TRBJ1-5

cdr3_nt: TGTGCCAGCAGTCTAACGAGCGGGGGGGCGAGCACAGATACGCAGTATTTT
cdr3_aa: CASSLTSGGASTDTQYF
d_call: TRBD2
v_call: TRBV28
clone_size: -
j_call: TRBJ2-3

cdr3_nt: TGTGCCAGCAGCTTAAACGGGGGTGGGTCACCCCTCCACTTT
cdr3_aa: CASSLNGGGSPLHF
d_call: -
v_call: TRBV7-3
clone_size: -
j_call: TRBJ1-6

cdr3_nt: TGTGCCTGGAGCCGAAAGGGACTAGCGGGAGGGCATGAATACGAGCAGTACTTC
cdr3_aa: CAWSRKGLAGGHEYEQYF
d_call: TRBD2
v_call: TRBV30
clone_size: -
j_call: TRBJ2-7

cdr3_nt: TGTGCCAGCAGCTTGGACTCTTACGGGGCTGAAGCTTTCTTT
cdr3_aa: CASSLDSYGAEAFF
d_call: -
v_call: TRBV5-6
clone_size: -
j_call: TRBJ1-1

cdr3_nt: TGTGCCAGCAGCCAAGGTAGCAATACGCAGTATTTT
cdr3_aa: CASSQGSNTQYF
d_call: -
v_call: TRBV3-1/TRBV3-2
clone_size: -
j_call: TRBJ2-3

cdr3_nt: TGCGCCAGCAGCTTAGGAGGGGATGAGACCCAGTACTTC
cdr3_aa: CASSLGGDETQYF
d_call: -
v_call: TRBV5-1
clone_size: -
j_call: TRBJ2-5

cdr3_nt: TGTGCCTGGAGTGTATCCATGAGCAATCAGCCCCAGCATTTT
cdr3_aa: CAWSVSMSNQPQHF
d_call: -
v_call: TRBV30
clone_size: -
j_call: TRBJ1-5

cdr3_nt: TGTGCCAGCAGCCCCATGTCCGGCTATGGCTACACCTTC
cdr3_aa: CASSPMSGYGYTF
d_call: -
v_call: TRBV11-2
clone_size: few
j_call: TRBJ1-2

cdr3_nt: TGCGCCAGCAGCGAGGAAGACAGCACCTATGGCTACACCTTC
cdr3_aa: CASSEEDSTYGYTF
d_call: -
v_call: TRBV5-1
clone_size: -
j_call: TRBJ1-2

cdr3_nt: TGTGCCAGCAGCTTAGCAGAGACGGGAGGGTACGAGCAGTACTTC
cdr3_aa: CASSLAETGGYEQYF
d_call: TRBD2
v_call: TRBV7-8
clone_size: -
j_call: TRBJ2-7

cdr3_nt: TGTGCCAGTAGCAGCACAGGGGGCATGGACGAGCAGTACTTC
cdr3_aa: CASSSTGGMDEQYF
d_call: TRBD1
v_call: TRBV19
clone_size: once
j_call: TRBJ2-7

cdr3_nt: TGTGCCAGCAGCGCACCTCCAGGGGACTATGGCTACACCTTC
cdr3_aa: CASSAPPGDYGYTF
d_call: -
v_call: TRBV7-9
clone_size: -
j_call: TRBJ1-2

cdr3_nt: TGTGCCAGCAGTAGTAGCGGGGGGGGCGGCGGTGAGCAGTTCTTC
cdr3_aa: CASSSSGGGGGEQFF
d_call: TRBD2
v_call: TRBV27
clone_size: -
j_call: TRBJ2-1

cdr3_nt: TGTGCCAGCAGCGTGGGACAGGGGTTTAATGAGCAGTTCTTC
cdr3_aa: CASSVGQGFNEQFF
d_call: TRBD1
v_call: TRBV9
clone_size: -
j_call: TRBJ2-1

cdr3_nt: TGCGCCAGCAGCCACCGCCTACCGGGACAGGGGCTCACTGAAGCTTTCTTT
cdr3_aa: CASSHRLPGQGLTEAFF
d_call: TRBD1
v_call: TRBV5-1
clone_size: -
j_call: TRBJ1-1

cdr3_nt: TGTGCCAGCAACCTAAAAGAGACCCAGTACTTC
cdr3_aa: CASNLKETQYF
d_call: -
v_call: TRBV7-2
clone_size: -
j_call: TRBJ2-5

cdr3_nt: TGCGCCAGCAGCTTGTACGGGGTCTCCTACGAGCAGTACTTC
cdr3_aa: CASSLYGVSYEQYF
d_call: -
v_call: TRBV5-1
clone_size: -
j_call: TRBJ2-7

cdr3_nt: TGTGCCAGCAGTCCACTAGCGGGAGGACCCTACGAGCAGTACTTC
cdr3_aa: CASSPLAGGPYEQYF
d_call: TRBD2
v_call: TRBV6-6
clone_size: -
j_call: TRBJ2-7

cdr3_nt: TGTGCCAGCTTTCCTAGCGGGGGGGCCAAAGATACGCAGTATTTT
cdr3_aa: CASFPSGGAKDTQYF
d_call: TRBD2
v_call: TRBV11-2
clone_size: -
j_call: TRBJ2-3

cdr3_nt: TGTGCCAGCCGAAGGGACAGGTATGGCTACACCTTC
cdr3_aa: CASRRDRYGYTF
d_call: -
v_call: TRBV21-1
clone_size: -
j_call: TRBJ1-2

cdr3_nt: TGTGCCAGCTCACACAGGGAGAGAGTAAATGAGCAGTTCTTC
cdr3_aa: CASSHRERVNEQFF
d_call: -
v_call: TRBV18
clone_size: -
j_call: TRBJ2-1

cdr3_nt: TGTGCCAGCAGCTTAGGGACCGGGGCTGAAGCTTTCTTT
cdr3_aa: CASSLGTGAEAFF
d_call: -
v_call: TRBV7-8
clone_size: -
j_call: TRBJ1-1

cdr3_nt: TGCAGTGCTAGACGGGGAAAACTGTTTTTT
cdr3_aa: CSARRGKLFF
d_call: -
v_call: TRBV20-1
clone_size: -
j_call: TRBJ1-4

cdr3_nt: TGTGCCAGCAGCTTCGGCGGGGGGGCCTACGAGCAGTACTTC
cdr3_aa: CASSFGGGAYEQYF
d_call: TRBD2
v_call: TRBV7-2
clone_size: -
j_call: TRBJ2-7

cdr3_nt: TGTGCCAGCAGTTTGGCTCACAGGGGTTTAGCGCGCAATCAGCCCCAGCATTTT
cdr3_aa: CASSLAHRGLARNQPQHF
d_call: TRBD1
v_call: TRBV28
clone_size: -
j_call: TRBJ1-5